The 27 T cell receptor beta chains below come from one sample, sequenced in a study of a mutant IDH1 vaccine in newly diagnosed glioma. Time point meaning: baseline, week 1 (first vaccination visit). Treatment reported: pre-vaccination baseline after standard-of-care therapy. Only in-frame clones appear in the TCRdb table, and some are missing; sequencing was by immunoSEQ multiplex PCR. This table holds 65,000 to 70,000 clones, approximately 82% found once. Sequenced material: peripheral blood mononuclear cells (PBMCs), taken from a glioma patient treated with radiotherapy, temozolomide or both. These receptor sequences come from a woman between 18 and 29 years old with glioma. Some clones in this sample may be carry-over from other donors' samples.

This clone turned up a few times. This chain uses TRBV11-2 with TRBJ1-1, with D maybe TRBD1 (5 bases). This CDR3 contains 17 residues. The germline V gene has CDR1 SGHAT and CDR2 FQNNGV. The V and J ends lost 1 base and 2 bases respectively, with 17 bases between them. The CDR3 DNA reads TGTGCCAGCAGCTTAGTTAGCCTGGGGCCAGTTAACACTGAAGCTTTCTTT. It yields the protein CASSLVSLGPVNTEAFF.

In its sample, this clone was seen once. At one of its ends the junction is not consistent with the germline gene, which may arise from a read error. The chain links TRBV5-1 to TRBJ2-1; 13 nucleotides match TRBD2. The CDR3 sequence is 12 residues long. From germline, CDR1 is SGHRS and CDR2 YFSETQ. Here the CDR3 DNA reads TGCGCCAGCAGTCTACTAGCGGGGGGGGAGCTCTTC. Its protein product is CASSLLAGGELF.

In this sample, this clone turned up once. V and J are TRBV7-9 and TRBJ1-4; TRBD1 aligns across 9 bases. The germline V gene has CDR1 SEHNR and CDR2 FQNEAQ (reference sequence). Unmatched junction bases numbered 6, after V lost 1 base and J lost 6 bases. The CDR3 is 16 residues long. CDR3 sequence reads: CASSLGDRGGDEKLFF. For the CDR3, the DNA is TGTGCCAGCAGCTTAGGCGACAGGGGGGGGGATGAAAAACTGTTTTTT.

This clone was recorded once. The chain uses TRBV7-9 and TRBJ2-3; no definite D call. This CDR3 spans 14 amino acids. V shed 4 bases and J shed 1 base, with 9 bases lying between them. The germline CDR1 and CDR2 sequences are SEHNR and FQNEAQ (reference sequence). The CDR3 nucleotides are TGTGCCAGCAGCTGGGGTAGGGGCACAGATACGCAGTATTTT. Protein: CASSWGRGTDTQYF.

The chain has TRBV27 and TRBJ1-5; possibly TRBD1 for D (5 bases). The CDR3 runs to 15 residues. Trimming cost V 8 bases and J 3 bases, with 17 bases left between them. Germline assignment: CDR1 MNHEY and CDR2 SMNVEV (reference sequence). The CDR3 coding sequence is TGTGCCAGCGGTCGGGAAGGGGAGGCCAATCAGCCCCAGCATTTT. Its translation: CASGREGEANQPQHF.

The chain uses TRBV9 and TRBJ1-1; a possible D gene is TRBD1 (5 bases). The ends were cut back, 2 bases at V and 5 bases at J, with 13 bases in the middle. Germline V gene lookup returns CDR1 SGDLS and CDR2 YYNGEE. The CDR3 covers 14 residues. CDR3 protein: CASSVAGRGTEAFF. CDR3 nucleotide sequence: TGTGCCAGCAGCGTGGCAGGGAGAGGGACTGAAGCTTTCTTT.

This rearrangement joins TRBV30 to TRBJ2-2; D is unresolved. The germline gives CDR1 GTSNPN, CDR2 SVGIG (reference sequence). The CDR3 totals 13 residues. With 0 bases removed from V and 5 bases from J, the gap between germline ends came to 7 bases. CDR3 nucleotide sequence: TGTGCCTGGAGTGTCCTTGAAACCGGGGAGCTGTTTTTT. Translated: CAWSVLETGELFF. Together with reference TRBV30 and TRBJ2-2, the CDR3 gives the full variable domain: SQTIHQWPATLVQPVGSPLSLECTVEGTSNPNLYWYRQAAGRGLQLLFYSVGIGQISSEVPQNLSASRPQDRQFILSSKKLLLSDSGFYLCAWSVLETGELFFGEGSRLTVL.

The chain combines TRBV6-5 with TRBJ2-7; D uncertain. The germline V and J ends were trimmed by 5 bases and 7 bases, with 9 bases remaining between them. This CDR3 has 11 amino acids. CDR1 and CDR2 (germline): MNHEY, SVGAGI. CDR3 nucleotide sequence: TGTGCCAGCAGTGCTGGGTTTGAGCAGTACTTC. Its protein is CASSAGFEQYF.

The rearrangement uses TRBV29-1 and TRBJ2-7; D might be TRBD1 (6 bases). The CDR3 totals 11 residues. Looked up from germline, CDR1 is SQVTM and CDR2 is ANQGSEA. V lost 6 bases and J lost 4, with 10 bases in between. The chain's CDR3 is CSVEQGYEQYF. CDR3 bases: TGCAGCGTAGAACAGGGTTACGAGCAGTACTTC.

This clone has just one count. The chain links TRBV7-6 to TRBJ2-3; a possible D gene is TRBD2 (6 bases). Germline V gene lookup returns CDR1 SGHVS and CDR2 FNYEAQ. The CDR3 has 17 residues. Trimming removed 1 base from V and 3 bases from J, with 17 bases in between. The CDR3 DNA reads TGTGCCAGCAGCTTAGTAGGGCAGCGGGCCCCGACAGATACGCAGTATTTT. This codes for CASSLVGQRAPTDTQYF.

The V and J genes are TRBV5-4 and TRBJ2-2, with TRBD2 identical over 7 bases. Germline CDR1 reads SGHNT; CDR2 reads YYREEE (reference sequence). V shed 4 bases and J 1 base; nucleotides not matched to a gene: 10. CDR3 length equals 17 residues. CDR3 sequence (DNA): TGTGCCAGCAGCCTGCCCCCTAGCGGTGTGAACACCGGGGAGCTGTTTTTT. As protein: CASSLPPSGVNTGELFF.

This rearrangement joins TRBV30 to TRBJ2-7, with TRBD2 identical over 14 bases. This CDR3 is 17 amino acids long. With V trimmed by 2 bases and J by 9 bases, 15 bases remained unmatched. Germline CDR1 reads GTSNPN; CDR2 reads SVGIG (reference sequence). The CDR3 loop is CAWSYFGLAGGDLAQYF. The CDR3 bases are TGTGCCTGGAGTTATTTTGGACTAGCGGGAGGTGATCTTGCGCAGTACTTC.

The chain joins TRBV7-2 to TRBJ2-2; no firm D call. V was pared by 1 base and J by 4 bases, with 7 bases between. The CDR3 sequence is 14 residues long. Looked up from germline, CDR1 is SGHTA and CDR2 is FQGNSA. CDR3 in amino acids: CASSLVKATGELFF. CDR3 bases: TGTGCCAGCAGCTTAGTGAAGGCCACCGGGGAGCTGTTTTTT.

V is TRBV7-2 and J is TRBJ2-3; the D is unclear. The germline V gene has CDR1 SGHTA and CDR2 FQGNSA. V was clipped by 5 bases and J by 1 base, with 13 bases between them. CDR3 length equals 15 residues. The CDR3: CASSPPPRGTDTQYF. Written as DNA, the CDR3 is TGTGCCAGCAGCCCCCCGCCCCGGGGCACAGATACGCAGTATTTT.

The CDR3 spells CASSSNGGGTEAFF. As DNA, the CDR3 is TGTGCCAGCAGCTCCAATGGGGGTGGCACTGAAGCTTTCTTT. The rearrangement uses TRBV7-2 and TRBJ1-1, with D perhaps TRBD1 (5 bases). The germline CDR1 and CDR2 sequences are SGHTA and FQGNSA. Trimming cost V 4 bases and J 4 bases, with 13 bases left between them. The CDR3 covers 14 residues.

This clone has a handful of counts. This chain joins TRBV9 and TRBJ1-1, with D hard to call. The germline V gene has CDR1 SGDLS and CDR2 YYNGEE. This CDR3 contains 13 residues. V lost 0 bases and J 3 bases, leaving 6 bases between the germline ends. CDR3 residues: CASSVGGYTEAFF. The CDR3 DNA reads as TGTGCCAGCAGCGTAGGAGGGTACACTGAAGCTTTCTTT.

V is TRBV19 and J is TRBJ2-2; D is undetermined. The CDR3 extends over 16 amino acids. Trimming stripped 1 base from V and 1 base from J, with 10 bases between. Germline V gene data show CDR1 as LNHDA and CDR2 as SQIVND (reference sequence). The CDR3 sequence is CASSIGVGLNTGELFF. The CDR3 coding sequence is TGTGCCAGTAGTATAGGTGTCGGCCTGAACACCGGGGAGCTGTTTTTT.

The chain uses TRBV7-2 and TRBJ1-4, with D hard to call. Per the germline V gene, CDR1 is SGHTA and CDR2 is FQGNSA. V was shortened by 5 bases and J by 4 bases, with 14 bases between the two germline ends. The CDR3 is made up of 15 amino acids. CDR3 DNA: TGTGCCAGCAGCCCCCGGTTGGTCCGTAATGAAAAACTGTTTTTT. Amino acids: CASSPRLVRNEKLFF.

The gene calls are TRBV27 and TRBJ2-1; 10 bases agree with TRBD1. Unmatched junction bases numbered 14, after V lost 3 bases and J lost 3 bases. The CDR3 totals 19 residues. In germline, CDR1 is MNHEY, CDR2 SMNVEV (reference sequence). The CDR3, as DNA: TGTGCCAGCAGTTTGAAAGGGGGGGTGACAGGGGGCCTCTACAATGAGCAGTTCTTC. It yields the protein CASSLKGGVTGGLYNEQFF.

The CDR3 protein is CASSSISGATELIQETQYF. DNA for the CDR3: TGTGCCAGCAGCTCCATATCCGGGGCCACCGAACTAATCCAAGAGACCCAGTACTTC. This chain uses TRBV13 with TRBJ2-5; D tentatively fits TRBD1 or TRBD2 (5 bases each). V gave up 4 bases and J gave up 1 base, with 25 bases separating them. The CDR3 is 19 residues long. The V gene's germline CDR1 is PRHDT and CDR2 FYEKMQ (reference sequence). Using reference TRBV13 and TRBJ2-5 for the parts outside the CDR3, the full variable domain is AAGVIQSPRHLIKEKRETATLKCYPIPRHDTVYWYQQGPGQDPQFLISFYEKMQSDKGSIPDRFSAQQFSDYHSELNMSSLELGDSALYFCASSSISGATELIQETQYFGPGTRLLVL.

The V and J genes are TRBV6-7 and TRBJ1-6; D may be TRBD1 (5 bases). TRBV6-7 is an ORF, and what it does is uncertain. This CDR3 region has 16 residues. V was trimmed by 8 bases and J by 6 bases, leaving 20 bases between them. The DNA of the CDR3 is TGTGCCAGCCTCAATTTGGGGAGGGGCTTTAATTCACCCCTCCACTTT. As protein: CASLNLGRGFNSPLHF.

This chain joins TRBV19 and TRBJ1-2, with a tentative D call TRBD1 (6 bases). There are 14 residues in the CDR3. Germline V CDR1 and CDR2: LNHDA, SQIVND (reference sequence). Trimming pared 3 bases from V and 7 bases from J, leaving 15 bases between. This CDR3 reads CASSIDGGSPGYTF. The CDR3 region has the DNA TGTGCCAGTAGTATTGACGGGGGCAGTCCTGGCTACACCTTC. The full variable domain, with the rest looked up from reference TRBV19 and TRBJ1-2, is DGGITQSPKYLFRKEGQNVTLSCEQNLNHDAMYWYRQDPGQGLRLIYYSQIVNDFQKGDIAEGYSVSREKKESFPLTVTSAQKNPTAFYLCASSIDGGSPGYTFGSGTRLTVV.

The chain uses TRBV6-6 and TRBJ2-7; a weak D match, TRBD1 (5 bases). From germline, CDR1 is MNHNY and CDR2 SVGAGI (reference sequence). Trimming left V 5 bases short and J 5 bases short, with 13 bases between. This CDR3 has 13 residues. The CDR3 region has the DNA TGTGCCAGCAGTAACCTTGGGGCGCACGAGCAGTACTTC. Its protein product is CASSNLGAHEQYF.

The chain joins TRBV13 to TRBJ2-7; the D gene is possibly TRBD2 (5 bases). The CDR3 is 14 amino acids. From germline, CDR1 is PRHDT and CDR2 FYEKMQ (reference sequence). V lost 0 bases to trimming and J lost 3 bases, with 9 bases between them. The CDR3 spells CASSLGVLVYEQYF. The CDR3 DNA reads as TGTGCCAGCAGCTTAGGCGTACTAGTCTACGAGCAGTACTTC.

This chain uses TRBV4-1 with TRBJ2-7; tentatively, D is TRBD1 or TRBD2 (7 bases each). The CDR3 sequence is 19 residues long. The V end was cut by 1 base, the J end by 1 base, with 23 bases between. Germline V gene data show CDR1 as MGHRA and CDR2 as YSYEKL. This CDR3 is CASSQVGRGRGRGSYEQYF. CDR3 DNA sequence: TGCGCCAGCAGCCAAGTAGGGCGTGGGAGGGGGCGCGGGTCCTACGAGCAGTACTTC.

This clone was seen a few times. This rearrangement joins TRBV27 to TRBJ1-2; D might be TRBD1 (6 bases). The CDR3 has 15 amino acids. CDR1 and CDR2 from the germline V gene are MNHEY and SMNVEV (reference sequence). With 2 bases removed from V and 7 bases from J, the gap between germline ends came to 17 bases. CDR3 protein: CASSLMRWGAAGYTF. Here the CDR3 DNA reads TGTGCCAGCAGTTTAATGCGTTGGGGGGCGGCTGGCTACACCTTC.

The chain is built from TRBV5-1 and TRBJ2-7; no clear D. This CDR3 is built from 14 residues. Germline values: CDR1 SGHRS, CDR2 YFSETQ. Trimming took 0 bases from V and 4 from J, leaving 11 bases between them. Written as DNA, the CDR3 is TGCGCCAGCAGCTTGGCCGTTAAGACTTACGAGCAGTACTTC. Protein sequence: CASSLAVKTYEQYF.